Detailed here is one T cell receptor beta chain. The same CDR3 is also encoded by other DNA sequences in this sample. The assay was immunoSEQ multiplex PCR, and TCRdb's table has in-frame clones only and misses some. The sample includes about 70,000 clones, approximately 83% of them seen just once. Looked up from germline, CDR1 is SGHTA and CDR2 is FQGNSA. This CDR3 has 14 amino acids. Trimming shortened V by 2 bases and J by 1 base, and 8 bases separated the two germline ends. The data are from a study of blood T cell repertoires in COVID-19. About the study: From T cells, B-cell-depleted T cells, or PBMCs came the material, which was cDNA or gDNA.

The V and J genes are TRBV7-2 and TRBJ1-1; D is ambiguous. The sequence came from an elderly man with acute or convalescent COVID-19. Source material: peripheral blood. The CDR3 region is CASSLSGGNTEAFF. The CDR3 DNA reads TGTGCCAGCAGCTTATCTGGCGGGAACACTGAAGCTTTCTTT.